This TCR beta chain is drawn from a study of T cells expressing NK-cell markers. Study-wide context: Underlying the TCR beta repertoires were sorted CD3+CD56+NKG2C+, CD3+CD56+NKG2C- and CD3+CD56-NKG2C+ T cells. With respect to HCMV, most of the eight sequenced donors were seropositive, and one was seronegative.

General study findings and limits: Each of several donors carried dominant NKG2C+ clonotypes accounting for about 1.0-7.0% of CD8+ T cells.

The authors made TCR beta cDNA libraries by 5'RACE template switching. This switching added a universal primer site and UMIs. From the 5' RACE reads, TCRdb lists one entry per CDR3 protein and no DNA. The table for this sample gives about 460,000 distinct CDR3 sequences. With regard to this clonotype: Its antigen remains unidentified.

The CDR3 has 11 amino acids. Per germline, CDR1 SGHRS and CDR2 YFSETQ. The receptor's source is a woman aged 45-65 years in good health. Sequenced material: blood T cells: a sorted CD56 or NKG2C T cell subset, CD4+ or CD8+ T cells, or bulk PBMC T cells (not recorded which). J is TRBJ2-2 and V is TRBV5-1. This CDR3 reads CASSSRWELFF.